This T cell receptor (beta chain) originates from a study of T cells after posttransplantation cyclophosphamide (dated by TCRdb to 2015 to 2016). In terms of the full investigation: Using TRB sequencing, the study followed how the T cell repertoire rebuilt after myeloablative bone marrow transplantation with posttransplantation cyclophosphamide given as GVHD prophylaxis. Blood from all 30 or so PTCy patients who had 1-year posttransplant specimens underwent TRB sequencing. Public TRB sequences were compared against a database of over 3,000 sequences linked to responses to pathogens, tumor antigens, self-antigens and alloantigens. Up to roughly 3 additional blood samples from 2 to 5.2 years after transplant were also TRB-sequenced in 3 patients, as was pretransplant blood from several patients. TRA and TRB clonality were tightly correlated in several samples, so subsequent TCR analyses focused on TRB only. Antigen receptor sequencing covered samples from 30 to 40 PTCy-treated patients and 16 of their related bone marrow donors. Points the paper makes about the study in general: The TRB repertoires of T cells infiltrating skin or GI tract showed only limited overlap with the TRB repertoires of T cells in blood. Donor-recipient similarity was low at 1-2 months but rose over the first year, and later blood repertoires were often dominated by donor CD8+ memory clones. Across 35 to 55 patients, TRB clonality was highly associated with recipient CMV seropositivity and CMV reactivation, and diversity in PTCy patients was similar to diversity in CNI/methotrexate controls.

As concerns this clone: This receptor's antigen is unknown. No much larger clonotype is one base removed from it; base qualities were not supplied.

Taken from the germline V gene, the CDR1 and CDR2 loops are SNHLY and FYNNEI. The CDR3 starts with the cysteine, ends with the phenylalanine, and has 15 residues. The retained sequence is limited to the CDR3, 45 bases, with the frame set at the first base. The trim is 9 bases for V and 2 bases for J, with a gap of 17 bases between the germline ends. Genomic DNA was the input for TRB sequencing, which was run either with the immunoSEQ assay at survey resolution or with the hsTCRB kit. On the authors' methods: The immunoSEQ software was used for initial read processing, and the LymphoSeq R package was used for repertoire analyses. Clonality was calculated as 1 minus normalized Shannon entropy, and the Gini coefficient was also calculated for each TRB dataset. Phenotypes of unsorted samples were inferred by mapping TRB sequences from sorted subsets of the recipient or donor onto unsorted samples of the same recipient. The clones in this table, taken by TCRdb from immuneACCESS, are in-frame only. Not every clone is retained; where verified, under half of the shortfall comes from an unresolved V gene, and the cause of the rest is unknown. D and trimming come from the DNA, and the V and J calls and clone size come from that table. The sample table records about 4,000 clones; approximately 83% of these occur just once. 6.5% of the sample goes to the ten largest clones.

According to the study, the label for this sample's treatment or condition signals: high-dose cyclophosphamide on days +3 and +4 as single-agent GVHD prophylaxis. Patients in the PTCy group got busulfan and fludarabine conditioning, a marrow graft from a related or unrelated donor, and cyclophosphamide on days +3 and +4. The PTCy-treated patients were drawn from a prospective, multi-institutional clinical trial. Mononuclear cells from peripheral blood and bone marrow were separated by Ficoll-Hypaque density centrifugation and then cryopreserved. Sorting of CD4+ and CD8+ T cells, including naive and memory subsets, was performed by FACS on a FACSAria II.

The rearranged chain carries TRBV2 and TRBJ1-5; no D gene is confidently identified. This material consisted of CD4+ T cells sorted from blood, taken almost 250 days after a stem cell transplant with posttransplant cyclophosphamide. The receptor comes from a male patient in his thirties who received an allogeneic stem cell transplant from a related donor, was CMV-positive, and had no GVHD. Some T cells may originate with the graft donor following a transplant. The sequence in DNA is TGTGCCAGTTGTGGGCAGTTTAAAGGCAATCAGCCCCAGCATTTT. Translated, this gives CASCGQFKGNQPQHF.